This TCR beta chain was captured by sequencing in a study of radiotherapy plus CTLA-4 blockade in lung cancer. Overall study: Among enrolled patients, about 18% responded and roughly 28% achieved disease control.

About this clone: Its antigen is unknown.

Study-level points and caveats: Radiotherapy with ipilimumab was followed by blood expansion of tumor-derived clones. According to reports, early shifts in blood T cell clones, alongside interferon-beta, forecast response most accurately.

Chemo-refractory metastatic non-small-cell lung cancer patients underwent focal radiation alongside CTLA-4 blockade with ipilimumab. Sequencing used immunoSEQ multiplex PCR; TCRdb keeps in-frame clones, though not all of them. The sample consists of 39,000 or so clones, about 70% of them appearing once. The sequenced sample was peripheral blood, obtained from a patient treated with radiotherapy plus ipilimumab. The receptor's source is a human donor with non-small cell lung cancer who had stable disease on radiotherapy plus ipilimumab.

The CDR3: CASSVAPDEGTQYF. DNA for the CDR3: TGTGCCAGCAGCGTAGCCCCAGATGAGGGGACCCAGTACTTC. The chain combines TRBV9 with TRBJ2-5, with D maybe TRBD2 (5 bases). The CDR3 consists of 14 residues. Trimming took 0 bases from V and 7 from J, leaving 13 bases between them. The germline V gene encodes CDR1 SGDLS and CDR2 YYNGEE. Using reference TRBV9 and TRBJ2-5 for the parts outside the CDR3, the full variable domain is DSGVTQTPKHLITATGQRVTLRCSPRSGDLSVYWYQQSLDQGLQFLIQYYNGEERAKGNILERFSAQQFPDLHSELNLSSLELGDSALYFCASSVAPDEGTQYFGPGTRLLVL.